These 24 T cell receptor beta chains were sequenced from one sample in a study of T cells expressing NK-cell markers. From its re-call of the 5' RACE reads, TCRdb lists each CDR3 protein once, without DNA. Here the sample table reports some 600,000 distinct CDR3 sequences. The specimen was blood T cells: a sorted CD56 or NKG2C T cell subset, CD4+ or CD8+ T cells, or bulk PBMC T cells (not recorded which). These receptors all stem from a man aged 18 to 29 in good health.

The rearrangement joins TRBV12-3 or TRBV12-4 to TRBJ1-2; TCRdb picks TRBD1, but there is no DNA to check that call. The CDR3 has 15 residues. The CDR3 loop is CASNKPGQGAHGYTF.

The chain's CDR3 is CATTGQHEQYF. The chain uses TRBV6-2 or TRBV6-3 and TRBJ2-7; TCRdb's assignment of TRBD1 cannot be checked, as there is no DNA. The CDR3 covers 11 residues. CDR1 and CDR2 from the germline V gene are MNHEY and SVGEGT.

The rearrangement uses TRBV24-1 and TRBJ2-1; TCRdb designates TRBD1, a call that cannot be tested without DNA. CDR1 is KGHDR, CDR2 SFDVKD, per germline. The CDR3 sequence is 15 residues long. The CDR3 here is CATSDYQGADNEQFF.

The J gene is TRBJ2-5, the V gene TRBV25-1; TCRdb selects TRBD1, and the lack of DNA leaves this call unchecked. The CDR3 extends over 14 amino acids. From germline, CDR1 is MGHDK and CDR2 SYGVNS. The CDR3 sequence: CASSGRQGRETQYF.

The chain links TRBV21-1 to TRBJ2-3. TRBV21-1 constitutes a pseudogene. This CDR3 region has 13 residues. The CDR3 region is CASSKVFADTQYF.

The gene calls are TRBV30 and TRBJ2-3; the TCRdb call, TRBD2, lacks DNA for checking. Germline V gene data show CDR1 as GTSNPN and CDR2 as SVGIG (reference sequence). There are 14 residues in the CDR3. The CDR3 is CAWTSGRGADTQYF.

V usage is TRBV14 and J usage is TRBJ2-1; checking the TCRdb D call of TRBD2 is not possible without DNA. CDR1 is SGHDN and CDR2 is FVKESK in the germline V gene. This CDR3 region has 17 residues. CDR3 loop: CASSLSIGTIFYNEQFF. Using reference TRBV14 and TRBJ2-1 for the parts outside the CDR3, the full variable domain is EAGVTQFPSHSVIEKGQTVTLRCDPISGHDNLYWYRRVMGKEIKFLLHFVKESKQDESGMPNNRFLAERTGGTYSTLKVQPAELEDSGVYFCASSLSIGTIFYNEQFFGPGTRLTVL.

The V and J genes are TRBV10-3 and TRBJ2-5; without DNA, the TCRdb call of TRBD2 cannot be checked. The germline gives CDR1 ENHRY, CDR2 SYGVKD. The CDR3 runs 17 residues. The CDR3 loop reads CAISESASGSVWETQYF.

The J gene is TRBJ2-7, the V gene TRBV5-1; TCRdb picks TRBD2, but there is no DNA to check that call. Germline V gene data show CDR1 as SGHRS and CDR2 as YFSETQ. The CDR3 has 14 amino acids. CDR3 residues: CASSLTGTYYEQYF.

J is TRBJ1-2 and V is TRBV9; as DNA is missing, the TRBD1 call by TCRdb cannot be tested. Germline values: CDR1 SGDLS, CDR2 YYNGEE. CDR3 size: 14 residues. This chain's CDR3 is CASSPHNRGNGYTF. The whole variable domain, remainder taken from reference TRBV9 and TRBJ1-2, is DSGVTQTPKHLITATGQRVTLRCSPRSGDLSVYWYQQSLDQGLQFLIQYYNGEERAKGNILERFSAQQFPDLHSELNLSSLELGDSALYFCASSPHNRGNGYTFGSGTRLTVV.

The rearrangement uses TRBV7-9 and TRBJ2-1; lacking DNA, the TRBD1 call made by TCRdb goes unchecked. The germline CDR1 and CDR2 sequences are SEHNR and FQNEAQ (reference sequence). The CDR3 has 14 residues. The chain's CDR3 is CASSYPSQAVGQFF.

V is TRBV28 and J is TRBJ2-4; without DNA, the TCRdb call of TRBD2 cannot be checked. Germline-derived CDR1 and CDR2 are MDHEN and SYDVKM. This CDR3 is built from 15 residues. CDR3 protein: CASSVEGAAKNIQYF.

This chain uses TRBV7-6 with TRBJ2-1; the TRBD2 assignment by TCRdb is unverifiable without DNA. Germline V gene lookup returns CDR1 SGHVS and CDR2 FNYEAQ. There are 15 residues in the CDR3. This CDR3 is CASSLTREVYNEQFF. Filled out from reference TRBV7-6 and TRBJ2-1, the complete variable domain reads GAGVSQSPRYKVTKRGQDVALRCDPISGHVSLYWYRQALGQGPEFLTYFNYEAQQDKSGLPNDRFSAERPEGSISTLTIQRTEQRDSAMYRCASSLTREVYNEQFFGPGTRLTVL.

The chain employs TRBV6-5 and TRBJ2-5; TCRdb designates TRBD1, a call that cannot be tested without DNA. The CDR3 covers 16 residues. Per germline, CDR1 MNHEY and CDR2 SVGAGI. CDR3 protein: CASSSRVRDGQETQYF.

The chain joins TRBV28 to TRBJ1-3. The V gene's germline CDR1 is MDHEN and CDR2 SYDVKM. This CDR3 has 15 amino acids. The CDR3 here is CASSSHLQSGNTIYF.

This rearrangement joins TRBV4-2 to TRBJ2-7; TCRdb's D call, TRBD1, is unchecked because there is no DNA. The CDR3 runs 16 residues. Per the germline V gene, CDR1 is LGHNA and CDR2 is YNFKEQ. This CDR3 reads CASSQEEGTGSSEQYF.

The chain has TRBV5-1 and TRBJ1-2; there is no DNA to check the TCRdb D call of TRBD1. The germline gives CDR1 SGHRS, CDR2 YFSETQ. CDR3 length: 16 amino acids. This CDR3 reads CASSLEAGGWDYGYTF.

The CDR3 sequence is CASSPDLNTEAFF. The chain is built from TRBV11-2 and TRBJ1-1. Germline-derived CDR1 and CDR2 are SGHAT and FQNNGV. This CDR3 comprises 13 residues.

The rearrangement links TRBV7-9 to TRBJ2-1; without DNA, the TCRdb call of TRBD2 cannot be checked. The CDR3 runs to 14 residues. Germline-derived CDR1 and CDR2 are SEHNR and FQNEAQ (reference sequence). The CDR3 protein is CASSWPSGRDEQFF.

The genes are TRBV5-6 and TRBJ1-1; the TCRdb D gene call, TRBD1, has no DNA to confirm it. The CDR3 contains 13 residues. The germline V gene encodes CDR1 SGHDT and CDR2 YYEEEE. The chain's CDR3 is CASSFGSGTRAFF.

V gene TRBV24-1 combines with J gene TRBJ2-6. The length of the CDR3 is 15 residues. The germline CDR1 and CDR2 sequences are KGHDR and SFDVKD. CDR3 loop: CATSDQEVGANVLTF.

The chain carries TRBV2 and TRBJ2-5. The CDR3 spans 15 residues. CDR1 and CDR2 from the germline V gene are SNHLY and FYNNEI. CDR3 in amino acids: CASSEVQVNQETQYF.

This chain links TRBV20-1 with TRBJ2-1; TCRdb returns TRBD1, unconfirmable since there is no DNA. CDR3 size: 13 residues. Germline-derived CDR1 and CDR2 are DFQATT and SNEGSKA (reference sequence). The CDR3 reads CSAQGNPYNEQFF.

The CDR3 protein is CASSPSAESNQPQHF. The V call is TRBV18, the J call TRBJ1-5. The CDR3 is 15 amino acids. Looked up from germline, CDR1 is KGHSH and CDR2 is LQKENI.